Each of the 25 T cell receptor beta chains below was sequenced from the same sample in a study of PD-1 blockade in classical Hodgkin lymphoma. TCRdb keeps only in-frame clones here, not all; method: immunoSEQ multiplex PCR. This table holds approximately 41,000 clones, around 87% found once. Relapse after autologous stem cell transplantation occurred in every patient, and brentuximab vedotin exposure varied. The sequencing here drew on peripheral blood mononuclear cells (PBMCs), taken before the second cycle of nivolumab. The receptors originated from a human donor with classical Hodgkin lymphoma.

This clone was counted once. The chain uses TRBV19 and TRBJ1-6, with 9 bases aligning to TRBD1. The junction had 5 bases not matched to a gene; V was cut back by 5 bases and J by 3 bases. The CDR3 covers 16 residues. CDR1 LNHDA and CDR2 SQIVND come from the germline V gene (reference sequence). The CDR3 DNA reads as TGTGCCAGTAGTGGTCGGGACAGGGACTATAATTCACCCCTCCACTTT. It yields the protein CASSGRDRDYNSPLHF.

The sample holds a few counts of this clone. A junction end diverges from the germline sequence, so it may reflect a read error. The rearrangement uses TRBV20-1 and TRBJ1-2; TRBD1 aligns across 9 bases. Looked up from germline, CDR1 is DFQATT and CDR2 is SNEGSKA (reference sequence). This CDR3 is 10 amino acids long. CDR3 in amino acids: CSAWGAGQGF. CDR3 coding DNA: TGCAGTGCTTGGGGGGCGGGACAGGGCTTC.

The gene calls are TRBV5-6 and TRBJ2-5, with 8 bases that match TRBD2. This CDR3 has 15 amino acids. Germline lookup yields CDR1 SGHDT and CDR2 YYEEEE. V lost 3 bases, J lost 5 bases, and 9 bases stayed unmatched. CDR3 region: CASSSLGAGGETQYF. The CDR3 coding sequence is TGTGCCAGCAGCTCACTCGGGGCGGGGGGTGAGACCCAGTACTTC.

The gene calls are TRBV2 and TRBJ2-2; 10 bases align to TRBD1. The CDR3 runs 14 residues. Germline V gene lookup returns CDR1 SNHLY and CDR2 FYNNEI. V shed 6 bases, J shed 3 bases, and the junction held 1 base outside the gene matches. CDR3 sequence (DNA): TGTGCCAGCAGGGGGACAGGGGACACCGGGGAGCTGTTTTTT. The encoded protein is CASRGTGDTGELFF.

The gene calls are TRBV5-1 and TRBJ2-3; no firm D call. V lost 4 bases and J 6 bases, leaving 15 bases between the germline ends. The CDR3 sequence is 14 residues long. Germline loops: CDR1 SGHRS, CDR2 YFSETQ. CDR3 in amino acids: CASSPRSYPDTQYF. The CDR3 bases are TGCGCCAGCAGCCCCCGCTCATACCCGGATACGCAGTATTTT. Supplemented by reference TRBV5-1 and TRBJ2-3, the full variable domain reads KAGVTQTPRYLIKTRGQQVTLSCSPISGHRSVSWYQQTPGQGLQFLFEYFSETQRNKGNFPGRFSGRQFSNSRSEMNVSTLELGDSALYLCASSPRSYPDTQYFGPGTRLTVL.

The chain's CDR3 is CASSLHGGHTEAFF. The CDR3 bases are TGTGCCAGCAGCTTGCATGGGGGGCACACTGAAGCTTTCTTT. The chain is built from TRBV5-6 and TRBJ1-1, with D perhaps matching TRBD1 (6 bases). CDR3 length: 14 residues. Germline values: CDR1 SGHDT, CDR2 YYEEEE. V gave up 1 base and J gave up 3 bases, with 10 bases separating them.

The chain's CDR3 is CASSSYTEAFF. The CDR3, as DNA: TGTGCCAGCAGCTCTTACACTGAAGCTTTCTTT. The J gene is TRBJ1-1, the V gene TRBV5-8, with D hard to call. Trimming removed 3 bases from V and 3 bases from J, with 3 bases in between. This CDR3 is 11 amino acids long. Germline loops: CDR1 SGHTS, CDR2 YDEGEE.

J is TRBJ1-1 and V is TRBV5-1; no clear D. Trimming stripped 0 bases from V and 0 bases from J, with 15 bases between. There are 17 residues in the CDR3. Germline-derived CDR1 and CDR2 are SGHRS and YFSETQ. CDR3 DNA sequence: TGCGCCAGCAGCTTGGCCGGCAGTCGTACTATGAACACTGAAGCTTTCTTT. It codes for CASSLAGSRTMNTEAFF.

The rearrangement links TRBV27 to TRBJ2-7, with D maybe TRBD2 (6 bases). This CDR3 contains 15 residues. V was clipped by 7 bases and J by 5 bases, with 21 bases between them. The germline V gene has CDR1 MNHEY and CDR2 SMNVEV (reference sequence). The CDR3: CASTGRGTPYHEQYF. CDR3 DNA sequence: TGTGCCAGCACCGGACGGGGGACCCCGTACCACGAGCAGTACTTC.

The genes are TRBV5-1 and TRBJ2-6; D gene unclear. CDR3 length: 14 residues. Trimming cost V 3 bases and J 0 bases, with 4 bases left between them. Germline V gene data show CDR1 as SGHRS and CDR2 as YFSETQ. CDR3 sequence: CASSSTSGANVLTF. CDR3 nucleotide sequence: TGCGCCAGCAGCTCCACCTCTGGGGCCAACGTCCTGACTTTC.

This clone has only one observation. The genes are TRBV6-1 and TRBJ1-5, with D uncertain. Germline CDR1 MNHNS, CDR2 SASEGT. The CDR3 is 15 residues long. V was shortened by 6 bases and J by 6 bases, with 18 bases between the two germline ends. CDR3 sequence: CASSPPGRQGQPQHF. The CDR3 DNA follows: TGTGCCAGCAGCCCTCCCGGGCGGCAAGGTCAGCCCCAGCATTTT.

This clone showed up just once. This chain uses TRBV9 with TRBJ2-7; D may be TRBD2 (5 bases). This CDR3 spans 14 amino acids. V lost 0 bases and J 4 bases, leaving 11 bases between the germline ends. CDR1 and CDR2 (germline): SGDLS, YYNGEE. Here the CDR3 DNA reads TGTGCCAGCAGCGTAGATGGGAGTAGTTACGAGCAGTACTTC. Its translation: CASSVDGSSYEQYF.

This clone appeared a few times. The chain carries TRBV5-1 and TRBJ2-7; unclear D gene. The length of the CDR3 is 16 residues. Trimming took off 0 bases at V and 2 bases at J, with 15 bases between the two ends. Germline V gene sequence: CDR1 SGHRS, CDR2 YFSETQ. The CDR3 sequence is CASSLAKNPPTYEQYF. In DNA, the CDR3 is TGCGCCAGCAGCTTGGCAAAAAACCCTCCTACCTACGAGCAGTACTTC. The whole variable domain, filled in from reference TRBV5-1 and TRBJ2-7, reads KAGVTQTPRYLIKTRGQQVTLSCSPISGHRSVSWYQQTPGQGLQFLFEYFSETQRNKGNFPGRFSGRQFSNSRSEMNVSTLELGDSALYLCASSLAKNPPTYEQYFGPGTRLTVT.

This chain links TRBV10-3 with TRBJ2-1, with TRBD1 identical over 9 bases. This CDR3 spans 16 amino acids. V was clipped by 6 bases and J by 0 bases; unmatched bases: 6. The V gene's germline CDR1 is ENHRY and CDR2 SYGVKD. The CDR3, as DNA: TGTGCCATCAGACCCGGACAGGGGACCTCCTACAATGAGCAGTTCTTC. Protein product: CAIRPGQGTSYNEQFF.

The DNA of the CDR3 is TGTGCCAGCAGCCCGCTAGGGCAAGAGACCCAGTACTTC. The encoded protein is CASSPLGQETQYF. V gene TRBV7-3 combines with J gene TRBJ2-5; D is unclear. This CDR3 region has 13 residues. V was clipped by 5 bases and J by 2 bases, with 9 bases between them. The germline V gene has CDR1 SGHTA and CDR2 FQGTGA.

The chain couples TRBV28 to TRBJ2-2, with 7 bases identical to TRBD1. J was trimmed by 1 base and V by 4 bases; bases with no gene match: 6. The CDR3 length is 16 residues. Germline V gene data show CDR1 as MDHEN and CDR2 as SYDVKM. The CDR3 nucleotides read TGTGCCAGCAGTTCTAGGGGGCCAGGGAACACCGGGGAGCTGTTTTTT. As protein: CASSSRGPGNTGELFF.

V and J are TRBV10-3 and TRBJ2-5; 9 bases fit TRBD2. This CDR3 comprises 14 residues. V dropped 6 bases and J dropped 1; count of bases not matched to a gene: 3. CDR1 is ENHRY, CDR2 SYGVKD, per germline. CDR3 DNA: TGTGCCATCAGCCCTAGCGGGGTCCAAGAGACCCAGTACTTC. It is translated as CAISPSGVQETQYF.

The gene calls are TRBV7-9 and TRBJ2-7; the match to TRBD1 covers 8 bases. Germline assignment: CDR1 SEHNR and CDR2 FQNEAQ (reference sequence). The CDR3 totals 15 residues. The junction had 11 bases not matched to a gene; V was cut back by 5 bases and J by 5 bases. The CDR3 nucleotides are TGTGCCAGCAGCCAGCCCGGACAGGGTTTTGACGAGCAGTACTTC. Its protein is CASSQPGQGFDEQYF.

The V gene is TRBV7-6, the J gene TRBJ1-6; 7 nucleotides align to TRBD1. With V trimmed by 5 bases and J by 10 bases, 11 bases remained unmatched. CDR3 length: 15 amino acids. CDR1 SGHVS and CDR2 FNYEAQ come from the germline V gene. The CDR3 region has the DNA TGTGCCAGCAGCATAAATACAGGGGACTTCTCACCCCTCCACTTT. It yields the protein CASSINTGDFSPLHF.

This chain connects TRBV2 to TRBJ2-5; weak D call: TRBD1 (7 bases). CDR3 length: 13 amino acids. Trimming cost V 4 bases and J 7 bases, with 13 bases left between them. Germline V lookup: CDR1 SNHLY, CDR2 FYNNEI. In nucleotides, the CDR3 is TGTGCCAGCAGTGGACGGCAGGGGGGGACCCAGTACTTC. Translation gives CASSGRQGGTQYF.

The chain employs TRBV5-6 and TRBJ1-3; D is unclear. CDR1 is SGHDT and CDR2 is YYEEEE in the germline V gene. The CDR3 contains 15 residues. Trimming removed 2 bases at V and 3 bases at J, with 12 bases between. For the CDR3, the DNA is TGTGCCAGCAGCTTCCAGGAGAACGGTGGAAACACCATATATTTT. Translated: CASSFQENGGNTIYF.

This clone was detected a few times. The V gene is TRBV7-9, the J gene TRBJ1-3; D is ambiguous. Trimming took 4 bases from V and 2 from J, leaving 3 bases between them. This CDR3 spans 12 amino acids. Germline loops: CDR1 SEHNR, CDR2 FQNEAQ (reference sequence). The CDR3 loop reads CASSSAGNTIYF. In nucleotides, the CDR3 is TGTGCCAGCAGCTCCGCTGGAAACACCATATATTTT.

In DNA form, the CDR3 reads TGTGCCAGCAGTGAAGTGGGGGGGGACGGTAATGAAAAACTGTTTTTT. Translation: CASSEVGGDGNEKLFF. The chain is built from TRBV6-1 and TRBJ1-4; tentative D call: TRBD1 (5 bases). This CDR3 is 16 amino acids long. Germline V lookup: CDR1 MNHNS, CDR2 SASEGT. Trimming shortened V by 1 base and J by 4 bases, and 13 bases separated the two germline ends.

The V call is TRBV9, the J call TRBJ1-6; D gene unclear. Trimming shortened V by 5 bases and J by 5 bases, and 8 bases separated the two germline ends. Germline V gives CDR1 SGDLS, CDR2 YYNGEE. CDR3 size: 13 residues. CDR3 region: CASRRGNNSPLHF. The CDR3 nucleotides read TGTGCCAGCAGGAGAGGTAATAATTCACCCCTCCACTTT.

V gene TRBV27 combines with J gene TRBJ1-4; D gene uncertain. CDR1 MNHEY and CDR2 SMNVEV come from the germline V gene (reference sequence). The length of the CDR3 is 13 residues. Trimming removed 4 bases at V and 4 bases at J, with 7 bases between. The CDR3 region is CASSSVNNEKLFF. In DNA form, the CDR3 reads TGTGCCAGCAGTTCCGTAAATAATGAAAAACTGTTTTTT.